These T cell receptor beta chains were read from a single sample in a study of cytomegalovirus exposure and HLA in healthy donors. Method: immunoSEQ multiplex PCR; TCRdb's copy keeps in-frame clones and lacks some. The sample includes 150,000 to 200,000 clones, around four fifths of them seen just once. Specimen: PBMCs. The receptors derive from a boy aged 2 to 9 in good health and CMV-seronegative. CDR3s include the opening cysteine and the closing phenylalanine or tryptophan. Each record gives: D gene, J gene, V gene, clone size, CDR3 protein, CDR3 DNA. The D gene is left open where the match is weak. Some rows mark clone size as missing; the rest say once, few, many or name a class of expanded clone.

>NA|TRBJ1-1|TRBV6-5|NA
CASSYGTPPNTEAFF
TGTGCCAGCAGTTACGGGACTCCCCCGAACACTGAAGCTTTCTTT
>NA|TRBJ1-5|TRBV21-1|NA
CASSNGGVDQPQHF
TGTGCCAGCAGCAACGGGGGTGTAGATCAGCCCCAGCATTTT
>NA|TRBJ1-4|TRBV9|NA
CASSPMTGFNEKLFF
TGTGCCAGCAGCCCAATGACAGGCTTTAATGAAAAACTGTTTTTT
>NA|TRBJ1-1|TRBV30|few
CAWSRDILNTEAFF
TGTGCCTGGAGTCGGGACATTCTGAACACTGAAGCTTTCTTT
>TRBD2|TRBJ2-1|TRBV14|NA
CASSQWTSGKSHQFF
TGTGCCAGCAGCCAATGGACTAGCGGGAAGTCACACCAGTTCTTC
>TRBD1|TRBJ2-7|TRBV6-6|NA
CASRQGQGPNYEQYF
TGTGCCAGCAGGCAAGGACAGGGGCCCAACTACGAGCAGTACTTC
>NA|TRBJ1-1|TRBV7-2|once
CASSQTNAFF
TGTGCCAGCAGCCAGACAAACGCTTTCTTT
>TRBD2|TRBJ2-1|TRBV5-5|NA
CASSHPGLAIEEQFF
TGTGCCAGCAGCCATCCGGGACTAGCAATTGAGGAGCAGTTCTTC
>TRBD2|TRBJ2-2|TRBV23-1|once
CASSQSGFPPSGTNTGELFF
TGCGCCAGCAGTCAATCAGGATTTCCCCCCAGCGGGACCAACACCGGGGAGCTGTTTTTT
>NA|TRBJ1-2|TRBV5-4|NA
CASSSEVTDNYGYTF
TGTGCCAGCAGCTCAGAGGTGACGGATAACTATGGCTACACCTTC
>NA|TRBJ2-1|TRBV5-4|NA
CASSSQTPADQQFF
TGTGCCAGCAGCTCCCAAACCCCGGCGGATCAGCAGTTCTTC
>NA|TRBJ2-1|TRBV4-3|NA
CASSRSTGLGEQFF
TGCGCCAGCAGCCGATCCACAGGGCTTGGTGAGCAGTTCTTC
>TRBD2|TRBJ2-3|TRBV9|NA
CASSVEGGGGAPDTQYF
TGTGCCAGCAGCGTAGAAGGAGGCGGGGGGGCCCCAGATACGCAGTATTTT
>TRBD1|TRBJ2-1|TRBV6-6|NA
CATIPGQAYNEQFF
TGTGCCACGATTCCGGGACAGGCCTACAATGAGCAGTTCTTC
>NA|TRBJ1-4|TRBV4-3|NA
CASSQATGEKLFF
TGCGCCAGCAGCCAGGCTACAGGGGAAAAACTGTTTTTT
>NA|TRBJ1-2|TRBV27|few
CASSSLGQPSNYGYTF
TGTGCCAGCAGTTCCCTTGGGCAGCCCTCTAACTATGGCTACACCTTC
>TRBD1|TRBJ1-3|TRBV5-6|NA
CASSLGQGTGNTIYF
TGTGCCAGCAGCTTGGGACAGGGAACGGGAAACACCATATATTTT
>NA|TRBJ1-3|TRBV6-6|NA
CASSSHSGNTIYF
TGTGCCAGCAGTTCTCATAGTGGAAACACCATATATTTT
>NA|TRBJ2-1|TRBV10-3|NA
CAISRRLVSYNEQFF
TGTGCCATCTCCCGCCGGCTAGTTTCCTACAATGAGCAGTTCTTC
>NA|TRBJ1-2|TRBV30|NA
CAIGAGYGYTF
TGTGCCATCGGAGCGGGGTATGGCTACACCTTC
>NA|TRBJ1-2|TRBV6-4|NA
CASSDDRRNGYTF
TGTGCCAGCAGTGACGACAGGCGGAATGGCTACACCTTC
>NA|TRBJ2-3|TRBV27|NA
CASSLHRGAPDYF
TGTGCCAGCAGTCTTCACCGGGGGGCCCCAGACTATTTT
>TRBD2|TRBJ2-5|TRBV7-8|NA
CASTPGGAGRDPQETQYF
TGTGCCAGCACCCCCGGGGGGGCGGGCCGGGACCCCCAAGAGACCCAGTACTTC
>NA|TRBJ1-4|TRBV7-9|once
CASSLEGGDNEKLFF
TGTGCCAGCAGCTTAGAAGGGGGGGATAATGAAAAACTGTTTTTT
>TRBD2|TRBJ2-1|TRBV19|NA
CASGSSGSKVEQFF
TGTGCCAGTGGATCTAGCGGGAGTAAAGTTGAGCAGTTCTTC
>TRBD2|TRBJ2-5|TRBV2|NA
CASSFGLAVQETQYF
TGTGCCAGCAGTTTTGGACTAGCGGTCCAAGAGACCCAGTACTTC
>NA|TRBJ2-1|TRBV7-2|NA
CASSPQGLNGNEQFF
TGTGCCAGCAGCCCACAGGGTCTAAACGGCAATGAGCAGTTCTTC
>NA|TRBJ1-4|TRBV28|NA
CASSTGGEKLFF
TGTGCCAGTTCGACAGGCGGGGAAAAACTGTTTTTT
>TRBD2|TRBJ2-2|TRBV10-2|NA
CASSDPGLAYNTGELFF
TGCGCCAGCAGTGATCCCGGACTAGCGTATAACACCGGGGAGCTGTTTTTT
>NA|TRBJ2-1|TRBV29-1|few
CSVEDLRRGGFGEQFF
TGCAGCGTTGAAGATCTAAGGAGGGGGGGCTTTGGGGAGCAGTTCTTC
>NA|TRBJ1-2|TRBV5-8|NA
CASSFNLPGNYGYTF
TGTGCCAGCAGCTTTAACCTCCCGGGGAACTATGGCTACACCTTC
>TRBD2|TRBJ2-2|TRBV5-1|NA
CASSLRTSPGELFF
TGCGCCAGCAGCTTAAGGACTAGTCCCGGGGAGCTGTTTTTT
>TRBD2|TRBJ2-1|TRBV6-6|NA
CASSTRTSGQPQDQFF
TGTGCCAGCAGTACACGGACTAGCGGTCAGCCACAAGACCAGTTCTTC
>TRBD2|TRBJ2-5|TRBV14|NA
CASSQALAGFQETQYF
TGTGCCAGCAGCCAAGCCCTAGCGGGGTTTCAAGAGACCCAGTACTTC
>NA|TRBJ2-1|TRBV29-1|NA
CSVDPREDYNEQFF
TGCAGCGTTGATCCCAGAGAGGATTACAATGAGCAGTTCTTC
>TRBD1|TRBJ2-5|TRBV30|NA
CAWSYSRQGGGTQYF
TGTGCCTGGAGCTATTCCAGACAGGGTGGAGGGACCCAGTACTTC
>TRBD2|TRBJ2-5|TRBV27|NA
CASSPAGLETQYF
TGTGCCAGCAGCCCAGCGGGGTTGGAGACCCAGTACTTC
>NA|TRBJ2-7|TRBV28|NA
CASSLRQPLYEQYF
TGTGCCAGCAGTTTGAGACAGCCCTTGTACGAGCAGTACTTC
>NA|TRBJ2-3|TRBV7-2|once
CASSPGAGPTQYF
TGTGCCAGCAGCCCCGGAGCGGGCCCTACGCAGTATTTT
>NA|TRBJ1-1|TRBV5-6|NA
CAEGGRGNTEAFF
TGTGCCGAAGGGGGACGCGGAAACACCGAAGCTTTCTTT
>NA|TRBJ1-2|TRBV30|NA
CAWRGIYGYTF
TGTGCCTGGAGGGGCATCTATGGCTACACCTTC
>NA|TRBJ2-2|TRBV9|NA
CASGDRPINTGELFF
TGTGCCAGCGGAGATCGACCCATAAACACCGGGGAGCTGTTTTTT
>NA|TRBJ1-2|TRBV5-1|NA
CASSLGLGPSNYGYTF
TGCGCCAGCAGCTTGGGCCTCGGTCCATCTAACTATGGCTACACCTTC
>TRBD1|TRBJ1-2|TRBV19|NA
CASSIDRALGGYTF
TGTGCCAGTAGTATCGACAGGGCCCTGGGAGGCTACACCTTC
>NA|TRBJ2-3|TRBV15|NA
CATSPARGDTQYF
TGTGCCACCAGCCCAGCCCGGGGGGATACGCAGTATTTT
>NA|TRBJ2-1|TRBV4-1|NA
CASSQDLETNSYNEQFF
TGCGCCAGCAGCCAAGATTTGGAGACCAACTCCTACAATGAGCAGTTCTTC
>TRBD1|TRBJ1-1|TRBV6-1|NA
CASSETGQGWSEAFF
TGTGCCAGCAGTGAAACCGGACAGGGTTGGTCTGAAGCTTTCTTT
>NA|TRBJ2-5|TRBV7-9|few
CASSSAAGSQQETQYF
TGTGCCAGCAGCTCAGCCGCCGGGAGTCAACAAGAGACCCAGTACTTC
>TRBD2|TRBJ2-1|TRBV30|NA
CAWDPGTSRFF
TGTGCCTGGGACCCCGGGACTAGCAGGTTCTTC
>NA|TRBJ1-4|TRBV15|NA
CATRSAGGVDEKLFF
TGTGCCACCAGGTCGGCGGGGGGAGTCGACGAAAAACTGTTTTTT
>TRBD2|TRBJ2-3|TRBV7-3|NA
CASSLTGTSGSLNVDTQYF
TGTGCCAGCAGCTTAACGGGGACTAGCGGGAGCCTTAACGTCGATACGCAGTATTTT
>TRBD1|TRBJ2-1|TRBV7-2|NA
CASSLGGTGPNEQFF
TGTGCCAGCAGCTTAGGGGGGACAGGGCCCAATGAGCAGTTCTTC
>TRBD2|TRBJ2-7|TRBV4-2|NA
CASSLGGTSGGTYEQYF
TGTGCCAGCAGCCTGGGAGGGACTAGCGGGGGAACCTACGAGCAGTACTTC
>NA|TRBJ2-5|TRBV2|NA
CASSEELVVGETQYF
TGTGCCAGCAGTGAAGAGCTAGTTGTGGGAGAGACCCAGTACTTC
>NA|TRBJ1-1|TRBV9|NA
CASSPYDTMNTEAFF
TGTGCCAGCAGCCCCTACGATACCATGAACACTGAAGCTTTCTTT
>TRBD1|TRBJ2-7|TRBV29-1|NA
CSVGAPIRTGGKYEQYF
TGCAGCGTTGGGGCCCCAATCAGGACAGGTGGCAAGTACGAGCAGTACTTC
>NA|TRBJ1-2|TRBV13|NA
CASSLGGGGYTF
TGTGCCAGCAGCTTAGGTGGAGGGGGCTACACCTTC
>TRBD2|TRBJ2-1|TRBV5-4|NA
CASSHGLAGGNYNEQFF
TGTGCCAGCAGTCATGGACTAGCGGGAGGAAACTACAATGAGCAGTTCTTC
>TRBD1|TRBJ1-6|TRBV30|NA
CAWSFPGQGNSPLHF
TGTGCCTGGAGTTTTCCGGGACAGGGGAATTCACCCCTCCACTTT